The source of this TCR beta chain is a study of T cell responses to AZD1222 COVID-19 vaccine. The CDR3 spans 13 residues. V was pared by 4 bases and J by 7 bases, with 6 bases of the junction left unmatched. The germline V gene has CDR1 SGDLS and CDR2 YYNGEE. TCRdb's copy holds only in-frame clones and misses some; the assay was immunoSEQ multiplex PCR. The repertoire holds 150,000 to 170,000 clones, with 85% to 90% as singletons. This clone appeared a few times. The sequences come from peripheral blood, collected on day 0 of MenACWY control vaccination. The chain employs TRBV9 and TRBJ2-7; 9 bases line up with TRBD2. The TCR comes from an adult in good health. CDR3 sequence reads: CASSQGLAGEQYF. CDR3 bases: TGTGCCAGCAGCCAGGGACTAGCTGGGGAGCAGTACTTC.